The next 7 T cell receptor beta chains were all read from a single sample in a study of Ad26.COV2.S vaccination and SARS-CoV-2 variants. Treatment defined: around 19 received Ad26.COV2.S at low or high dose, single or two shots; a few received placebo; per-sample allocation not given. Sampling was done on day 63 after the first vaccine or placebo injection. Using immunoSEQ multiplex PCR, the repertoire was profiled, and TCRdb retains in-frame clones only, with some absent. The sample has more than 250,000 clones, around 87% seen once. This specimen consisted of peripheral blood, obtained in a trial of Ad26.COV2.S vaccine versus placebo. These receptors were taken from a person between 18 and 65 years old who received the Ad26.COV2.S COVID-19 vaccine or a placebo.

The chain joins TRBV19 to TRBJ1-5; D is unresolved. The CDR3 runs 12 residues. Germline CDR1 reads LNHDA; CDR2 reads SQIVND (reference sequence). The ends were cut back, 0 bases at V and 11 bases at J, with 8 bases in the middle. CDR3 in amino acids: CASSIEGGTQHF. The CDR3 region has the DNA TGTGCCAGTAGTATAGAGGGCGGAACCCAGCATTTT.

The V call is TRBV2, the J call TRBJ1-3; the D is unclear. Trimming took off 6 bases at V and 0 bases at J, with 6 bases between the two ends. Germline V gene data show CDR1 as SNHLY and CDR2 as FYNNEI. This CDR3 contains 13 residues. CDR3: CASRRLSGNTIYF. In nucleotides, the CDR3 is TGTGCCAGCAGGCGGCTCTCTGGAAACACCATATATTTT.

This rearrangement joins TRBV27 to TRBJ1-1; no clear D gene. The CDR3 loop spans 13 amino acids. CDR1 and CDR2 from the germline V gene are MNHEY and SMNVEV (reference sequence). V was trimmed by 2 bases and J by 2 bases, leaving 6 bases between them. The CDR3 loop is CASSLKSNTEAFF. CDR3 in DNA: TGTGCCAGCAGTTTAAAGTCAAACACTGAAGCTTTCTTT.

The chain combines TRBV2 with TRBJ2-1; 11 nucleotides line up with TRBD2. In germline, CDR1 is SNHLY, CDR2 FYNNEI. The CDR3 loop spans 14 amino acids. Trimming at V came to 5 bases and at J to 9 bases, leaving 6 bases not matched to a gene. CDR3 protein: CASSTSGRGGEQFF. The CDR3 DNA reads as TGTGCCAGCAGTACTAGCGGGAGAGGGGGTGAGCAGTTCTTC.

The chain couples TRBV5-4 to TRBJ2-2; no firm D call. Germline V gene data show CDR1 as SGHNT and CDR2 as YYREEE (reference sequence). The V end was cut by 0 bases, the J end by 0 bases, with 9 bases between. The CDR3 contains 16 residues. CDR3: CASSLVAETNTGELFF. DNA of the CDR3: TGTGCCAGCAGCTTGGTGGCGGAGACGAACACCGGGGAGCTGTTTTTT.

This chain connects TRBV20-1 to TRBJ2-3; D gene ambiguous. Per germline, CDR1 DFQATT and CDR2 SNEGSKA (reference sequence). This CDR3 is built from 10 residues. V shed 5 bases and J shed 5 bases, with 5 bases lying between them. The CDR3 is CSAARDTQYF. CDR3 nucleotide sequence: TGCAGTGCTGCTAGAGATACGCAGTATTTT.

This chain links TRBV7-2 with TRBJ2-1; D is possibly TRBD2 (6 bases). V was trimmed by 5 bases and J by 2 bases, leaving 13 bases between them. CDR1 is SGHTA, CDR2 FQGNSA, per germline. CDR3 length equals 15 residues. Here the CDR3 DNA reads TGTGCCAGCAGCACACGTAGCGGTACCTACAATGAGCAGTTCTTC. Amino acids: CASSTRSGTYNEQFF.